This T cell receptor beta chain derives from a study of blood T cell repertoires in COVID-19. Measured with immunoSEQ multiplex PCR; TCRdb has only the in-frame clones, and not every one. The sample contains fewer than 350,000 clones, around 85% of which appear only once. The sequence was collected from a woman under 40 with COVID-19, enrolled during active disease. What was sequenced was peripheral blood.

The CDR3 sequence is CASSDAMTGEYEQYF. The CDR3 nucleotides read TGTGCCAGCAGTGACGCCATGACAGGGGAGTACGAGCAGTACTTC. This chain joins TRBV6-1 and TRBJ2-7, with 8 bases lining up with TRBD1. Looked up from germline, CDR1 is MNHNS and CDR2 is SASEGT. The CDR3 consists of 15 residues. J gave up 4 bases and V 3 bases, and 8 bases lay outside the gene matches.